The 20 T cell receptor beta chains in this list originate from one sample, sequenced in a study of T cell responses to AZD1222 COVID-19 vaccine (dated by TCRdb to 2020 to 2022). The time point label on this specimen signifies: about 28 days (+/-7) after the second vaccine dose. Libraries were made using the immunoSEQ multiplex PCR assay. What TCRdb holds here is the immuneACCESS table cut down to in-frame rearrangements. Part of the clones is not present; checked against another copy, under half of the missing clones reflect an unresolved V gene, and the others are unexplained. This sample gives 120,000 or so clones in total; around 84% of them show up just once. About 29% of the sample is held by the ten biggest clonotypes. Source: peripheral blood, taken 28 days after the second AZD1222 dose. These receptors were obtained from an adult who received the AZD1222 COVID-19 vaccine.

The chain recombines TRBV7-2 with TRBJ1-1; D uncertain. CDR3 length: 15 amino acids. Germline V lookup: CDR1 SGHTA, CDR2 FQGNSA. The V and J ends lost 3 bases and 11 bases respectively, with 22 bases between them. The CDR3 region is CASSFGFVQSFGAFF. As DNA, the CDR3 is TGTGCCAGCAGCTTTGGTTTCGTACAGTCTTTTGGGGCTTTCTTT.

The chain recombines TRBV5-6 with TRBJ1-6; 9 positions agree with TRBD1. Germline V gives CDR1 SGHDT, CDR2 YYEEEE. This CDR3 contains 16 residues. V shed 2 bases and J 4 bases; nucleotides not matched to a gene: 4. The CDR3 coding sequence is TGTGCCAGCAGCTTATCAGGACAGGGGTATAATTCACCCCTCCACTTT. Protein product: CASSLSGQGYNSPLHF.

The V gene is TRBV6-5, the J gene TRBJ1-1, with D unresolved. The CDR3 loop spans 15 amino acids. CDR1 MNHEY and CDR2 SVGAGI come from the germline V gene. The V end was cut by 0 bases, the J end by 8 bases, with 16 bases between. CDR3 bases: TGTGCCAGCAGTTACTCTGGGCAGCGTGTACTCGAAGCTTTCTTT. This translates into CASSYSGQRVLEAFF.

This chain connects TRBV3-1 (or the pseudogene TRBV3-2) to TRBJ1-1, with 9 bases aligning to TRBD1. The CDR3 length is 15 residues. Per the germline V gene, CDR1 is LGHDT and CDR2 is YNNKEL (reference sequence). With 4 bases clipped from V and 6 bases from J, the junction kept 9 bases outside the gene matches. This chain's CDR3 is CASSLTADRGPEAFF. CDR3 DNA sequence: TGTGCCAGCAGCCTTACCGCGGACAGGGGACCTGAAGCTTTCTTT.

V and J are TRBV4-3 and TRBJ2-3, with a tentative D call TRBD2 (6 bases). The V gene's germline CDR1 is LGHNA and CDR2 YSLEER. V was cut by 0 bases and J by 1 base, with 11 bases left in between. CDR3 length: 16 residues. The CDR3 spells CASSQDLQRGTDTQYF. The CDR3 DNA reads TGCGCCAGCAGCCAAGATCTACAGCGGGGCACAGATACGCAGTATTTT.

V gene TRBV2 combines with J gene TRBJ1-2; unclear D gene. Germline V gene data show CDR1 as SNHLY and CDR2 as FYNNEI. Trimming stripped 3 bases from V and 13 bases from J, with 21 bases between. The length of the CDR3 is 14 residues. In DNA, the CDR3 is TGTGCCAGCAGTGATCCCGGCTCAAGACCCTCCCCCACCTTC. It codes for CASSDPGSRPSPTF.

V gene TRBV10-3 combines with J gene TRBJ2-1, with 8 positions matching TRBD1. Per the germline V gene, CDR1 is ENHRY and CDR2 is SYGVKD. V was clipped by 2 bases and J by 7 bases; unmatched bases: 7. This CDR3 region has 15 residues. The CDR3 nucleotides read TGTGCCATCAGTGAGGGACAGGGAAAGGGGAATGAGCAGTTCTTC. Its translation is CAISEGQGKGNEQFF.

The chain is built from TRBV19 and TRBJ2-1; D call uncertain. Deletions cut 4 bases from V and 1 base from J, with 5 bases between. The CDR3 has 13 amino acids. Germline CDR1 is LNHDA and CDR2 is SQIVND (reference sequence). This chain's CDR3 is CASSRESYNEQFF. DNA for the CDR3: TGTGCCAGTAGTAGGGAATCCTACAATGAGCAGTTCTTC.

This sequence joins TRBV29-1 and TRBJ1-2; perhaps TRBD1 as D (6 bases). Germline V gene sequence: CDR1 SQVTM, CDR2 ANQGSEA. The length of the CDR3 is 12 residues. V gave up 4 bases and J gave up 3 bases, with 9 bases separating them. The CDR3 bases are TGCAGCGTTGTGGGGGGCTACTATGGCTACACCTTC. Its protein is CSVVGGYYGYTF.

The gene calls are TRBV29-1 and TRBJ1-2; D might be TRBD1 (6 bases). Germline V CDR1 and CDR2: SQVTM, ANQGSEA. The ends were cut back, 2 bases at V and 8 bases at J, with 15 bases in the middle. The CDR3 is 13 amino acids. The CDR3 bases are TGCAGCGTTGAAAAACAGGGAGGGTCAGGCTACACCTTC. Translation gives CSVEKQGGSGYTF.

V gene TRBV6-2 or TRBV6-3 combines with J gene TRBJ2-4, with 9 bases fitting TRBD1. Trimming cost V 6 bases and J 8 bases; bases outside gene matches: 14. This CDR3 is 16 amino acids long. Per germline, CDR1 MNHEY and CDR2 SVGEGT. The CDR3 sequence is CASSNSLYRQGDIQYF. CDR3 nucleotide sequence: TGTGCCAGCAGCAACTCACTTTACAGACAGGGGGACATTCAGTACTTC.

CDR3 sequence (DNA): TGTGCCAGCTCACTGCAGGTAGCTCGTGCGGGGGGGATACGGCGCGCAGATACGCAGTATTTT. Translated: CASSLQVARAGGIRRADTQYF. This rearrangement joins TRBV18 to TRBJ2-3; 9 bases line up with TRBD2. V trimming: 4 bases; J trimming: 4 bases; junction bases outside the gene matches: 24. The CDR3 length is 21 residues. Germline values: CDR1 KGHSH, CDR2 LQKENI. The full variable domain, in which reference TRBV18 and TRBJ2-3 provide the parts outside the CDR3, is NAGVMQNPRHLVRRRGQEARLRCSPMKGHSHVYWYRQLPEEGLKFMVYLQKENIIDESGMPKERFSAEFPKEGPSILRIQQVVRGDSAAYFCASSLQVARAGGIRRADTQYFGPGTRLTVL.

The chain couples TRBV6-1 to TRBJ2-7; 8 bases match TRBD2. The trim removed 2 bases at V and 3 bases at J, leaving 3 bases unmatched. CDR1 MNHNS and CDR2 SASEGT come from the germline V gene. The CDR3 runs to 14 residues. The CDR3 nucleotides are TGTGCCAGCAGTGAAACGGGACTAGGCTACGAGCAGTACTTC. Translation: CASSETGLGYEQYF.

The chain couples TRBV5-1 to TRBJ2-5, with TRBD2 matching 7 bases. The CDR3 extends over 13 amino acids. With 4 bases clipped from V and 4 bases from J, the junction kept 4 bases outside the gene matches. The V gene's germline CDR1 is SGHRS and CDR2 YFSETQ. CDR3 protein: CASSGERGETQYF. CDR3 DNA sequence: TGCGCCAGCAGCGGAGAGCGGGGAGAGACCCAGTACTTC.

The chain couples TRBV6-5 to TRBJ2-7; no definite D call. The CDR3 sequence is 15 residues long. V was shortened by 11 bases and J by 0 bases, with 20 bases between the two germline ends. Germline CDR1 reads MNHEY; CDR2 reads SVGAGI. The CDR3 DNA is TGTGCCTCGACCCCCGAACAGTTCCTCTCCTACGAGCAGTACTTC. The encoded protein is CASTPEQFLSYEQYF.

In DNA form, the CDR3 reads TGTGCCAGCTCACCGAGAAGGGACACCGGGGAGCTGTTTTTT. Translating gives CASSPRRDTGELFF. The gene calls are TRBV18 and TRBJ2-2; D is undetermined. The CDR3 consists of 14 residues. V was shortened by 3 bases and J by 3 bases, with 8 bases between the two germline ends. The germline gives CDR1 KGHSH, CDR2 LQKENI.

This chain uses TRBV6-5 with TRBJ2-2, with 9 bases lining up with TRBD1. V lost 7 bases to trimming and J lost 5 bases; unmatched junction nucleotides: 8. CDR3 length equals 15 residues. CDR1 MNHEY and CDR2 SVGAGI come from the germline V gene. The CDR3 DNA sequence: TGTGCCAGCATCTGGGACAGGGTCGGGACCGGGGAGCTGTTTTTT. Amino acids: CASIWDRVGTGELFF.

This chain joins TRBV18 and TRBJ1-3; tentative D call: TRBD1 (5 bases). V lost 2 bases and J 5 bases, leaving 10 bases between the germline ends. The germline V gene has CDR1 KGHSH and CDR2 LQKENI. This CDR3 spans 14 amino acids. CDR3 DNA: TGTGCCAGCTCACCAGTAGGGGCCCGAAACACCATATATTTT. Translation: CASSPVGARNTIYF.

The chain combines TRBV12-3 or TRBV12-4 with TRBJ2-5; D gene unclear. V dropped 8 bases and J dropped 1 base, with 11 bases sitting between them. CDR3 length: 13 residues. CDR3 nucleotide sequence: TGTGCCAGCTGCCCCGGGCCCCAAGAGACCCAGTACTTC. As protein: CASCPGPQETQYF.

In its sample, this clone was seen once. The chain couples TRBV11-2 to TRBJ1-2, with D hard to call. This CDR3 contains 15 residues. V lost 5 bases, J lost 5 bases, and 18 bases lay in between. Germline V gene lookup returns CDR1 SGHAT and CDR2 FQNNGV. The DNA for the CDR3 is TGTGCCAGCAGCATCCGCGCTGGACGGCTGTATGGCTACACCTTC. Translating gives CASSIRAGRLYGYTF.